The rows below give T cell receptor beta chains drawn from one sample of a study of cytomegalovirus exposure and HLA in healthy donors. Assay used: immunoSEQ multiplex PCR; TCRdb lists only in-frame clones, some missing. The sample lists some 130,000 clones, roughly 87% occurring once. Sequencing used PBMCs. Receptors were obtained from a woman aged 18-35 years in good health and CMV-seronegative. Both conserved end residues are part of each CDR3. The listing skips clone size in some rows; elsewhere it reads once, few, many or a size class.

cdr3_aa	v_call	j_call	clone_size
CASSSGQNTEAFF	TRBV7-3	TRBJ1-1	once
CASRLTGYSNQPQHF	TRBV2	TRBJ1-5	few
CASSQAPGTDDMNTEAFF	TRBV4-1	TRBJ1-1	.
CASSPGQVLNTEAFF	TRBV5-1	TRBJ1-1	.
CASSQADRPEAFF	TRBV4-2	TRBJ1-1	.
CASSIGQGDTEAFF	TRBV19	TRBJ1-1	.
CASSFRAGGNYGYTF	TRBV27	TRBJ1-2	.
CASGSSGGAEETQYF	TRBV12-5	TRBJ2-5	.
CASSLGGSDYGYTF	TRBV7-9	TRBJ1-2	.
CASSVLQGYGYTF	TRBV9	TRBJ1-2	.
CASSLGRSRANQPQHF	TRBV7-8	TRBJ1-5	.
CSVEGLFDRGGTDTQYF	TRBV29-1	TRBJ2-3	.
CASRRDFQTLEQFF	TRBV18	TRBJ2-1	.
CASSSGQGVHGYTF	TRBV9	TRBJ1-2	.
CASSYSPGDYEQYF	TRBV6-5	TRBJ2-7	.
CASSQASPFSAGRTEAFF	TRBV14	TRBJ1-1	few
CAASGVGTDTQYF	TRBV18	TRBJ2-3	.
CASSVGQGDQPQHF	TRBV5-4	TRBJ1-5	.
CASSPGQGVGYTF	TRBV18	TRBJ1-2	.
CASSLAMGGYGYTF	TRBV7-9	TRBJ1-2	.
CASSRLAPDEPQHF	TRBV27	TRBJ1-5	.
CASRAGGAEVEQFF	TRBV6-6	TRBJ2-1	.
CASSEIQGGGVVTQYF	TRBV2	TRBJ2-3	.
CASSWTGNGSPLHF	TRBV7-3	TRBJ1-6	.